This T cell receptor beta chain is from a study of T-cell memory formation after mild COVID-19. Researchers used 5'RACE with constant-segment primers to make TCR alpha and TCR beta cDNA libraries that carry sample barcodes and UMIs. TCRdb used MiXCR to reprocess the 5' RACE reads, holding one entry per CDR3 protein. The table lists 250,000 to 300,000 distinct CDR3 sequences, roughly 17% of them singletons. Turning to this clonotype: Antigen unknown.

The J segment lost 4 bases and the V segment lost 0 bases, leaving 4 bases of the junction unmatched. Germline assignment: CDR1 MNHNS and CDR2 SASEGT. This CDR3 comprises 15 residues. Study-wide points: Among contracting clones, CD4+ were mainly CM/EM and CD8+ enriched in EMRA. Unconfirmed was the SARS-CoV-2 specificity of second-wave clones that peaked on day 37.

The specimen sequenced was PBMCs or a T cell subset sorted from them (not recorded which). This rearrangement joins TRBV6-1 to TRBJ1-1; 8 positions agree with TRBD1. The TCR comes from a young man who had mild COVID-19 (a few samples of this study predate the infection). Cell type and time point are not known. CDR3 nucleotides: TGTGCCAGCAGTGAAGCCCCCACAGGGGGCACTGAAGCTTTCTTT. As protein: CASSEAPTGGTEAFF.